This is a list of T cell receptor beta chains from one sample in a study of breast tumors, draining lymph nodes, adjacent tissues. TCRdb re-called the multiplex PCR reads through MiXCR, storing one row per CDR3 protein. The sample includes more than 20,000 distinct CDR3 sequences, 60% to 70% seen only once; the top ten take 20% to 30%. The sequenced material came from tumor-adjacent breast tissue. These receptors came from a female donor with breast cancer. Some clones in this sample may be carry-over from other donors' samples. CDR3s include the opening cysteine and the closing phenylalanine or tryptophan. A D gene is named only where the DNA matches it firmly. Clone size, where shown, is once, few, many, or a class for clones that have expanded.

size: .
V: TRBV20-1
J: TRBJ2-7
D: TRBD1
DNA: TGCAGTGCCAATCCGGGACAGTTAGCTCCGTACGAGCAGTACTTC
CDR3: CSANPGQLAPYEQYF

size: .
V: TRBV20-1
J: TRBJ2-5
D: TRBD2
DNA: TGCAGTGCGAACAGCCCCGGACTAGCGGGACCCCCTGAGACCCAGTACTTC
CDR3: CSANSPGLAGPPETQYF

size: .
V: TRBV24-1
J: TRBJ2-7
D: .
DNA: TGTGCCACCAGTGACTCACAGGTATCCTACGAGCAGTACTTC
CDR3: CATSDSQVSYEQYF

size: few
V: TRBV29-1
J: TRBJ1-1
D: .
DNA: TGCAGCGTTGATGCGGACGGAGAGGTGTCTTTCTTT
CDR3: CSVDADGEVSFF

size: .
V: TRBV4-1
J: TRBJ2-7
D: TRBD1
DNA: TGCGCCAGCAGTCACCCGGGACAGGGGGCTTACGAGCAGTACTTC
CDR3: CASSHPGQGAYEQYF

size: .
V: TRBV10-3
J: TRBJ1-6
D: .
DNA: TGTGCCATCAGTGCGACAGAGCAAAATTCACCCCTCCACTTT
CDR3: CAISATEQNSPLHF

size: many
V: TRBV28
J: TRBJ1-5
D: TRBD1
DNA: TGTGCCAGCAGTTTTCGTGGACAGGGATTTCAGCCCCAGCATTTT
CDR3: CASSFRGQGFQPQHF

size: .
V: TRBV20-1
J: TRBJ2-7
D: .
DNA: TGCAGTGCTACGGGGGTTGGACTCTACGAGCAGTACTTC
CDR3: CSATGVGLYEQYF

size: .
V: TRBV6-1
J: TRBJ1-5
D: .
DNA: TGTGCCAGCTCGGATGGGGGGTTGGCGCCCCAGCATTTT
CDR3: CASSDGGLAPQHF

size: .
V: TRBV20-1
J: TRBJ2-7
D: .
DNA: TGCAGTGCTAGGGACTTGTCTAGGGACTCAATCTACGAGCAGTACTTC
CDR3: CSARDLSRDSIYEQYF

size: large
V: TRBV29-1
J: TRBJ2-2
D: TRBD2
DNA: TGCAGCGTTGAAGTCCTTAGCGGGAGAACCGGGGAGCTGTTTTTT
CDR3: CSVEVLSGRTGELFF

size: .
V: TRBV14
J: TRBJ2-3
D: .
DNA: TGTGCCAGCAGCCATTATTCGGCTGATACGCAGTATTTT
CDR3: CASSHYSADTQYF

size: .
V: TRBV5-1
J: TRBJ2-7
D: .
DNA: TGCGCCAGCAGCCGGGTGGGGGTGGCGCAGTACTTC
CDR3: CASSRVGVAQYF

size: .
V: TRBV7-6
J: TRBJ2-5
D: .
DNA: TGTGCCAGCAGCTTAGCCCGATTGGAGACCCAGTACTTC
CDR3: CASSLARLETQYF

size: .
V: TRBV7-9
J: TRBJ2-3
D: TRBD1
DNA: TGTGCCAGCAGCTCTGGACAGGGGTCGGGCACAGATACGCAGTATTTT
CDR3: CASSSGQGSGTDTQYF

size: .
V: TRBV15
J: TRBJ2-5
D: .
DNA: TGTGCCACCAGCAGAGATTGGAAGGAGACCCAGTACTTC
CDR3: CATSRDWKETQYF

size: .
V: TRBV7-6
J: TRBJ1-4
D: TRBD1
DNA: TGTGCCAGCAGCTTAGGGACAGGGCGGGAAAAACTGTTTTTT
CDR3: CASSLGTGREKLFF

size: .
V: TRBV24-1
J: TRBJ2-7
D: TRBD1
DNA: TGTGCCACCAGTGATTTGAGGACAGGGCCCGAGCAGTACTTC
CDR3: CATSDLRTGPEQYF

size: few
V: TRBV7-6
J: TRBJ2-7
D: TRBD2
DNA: TGTGCCAGCAGCAGGGGCGGACTAGCGGGCGAGCAGTACTTC
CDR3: CASSRGGLAGEQYF

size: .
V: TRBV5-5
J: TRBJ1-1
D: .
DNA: TGTGCCAGCAGCCTCTGGGGGGGTGGAGGCACTGAAGCTTTCTTT
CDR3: CASSLWGGGGTEAFF

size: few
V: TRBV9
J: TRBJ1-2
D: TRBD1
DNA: TGTGCCAGCAGCCGAGGGACAGGGGTTGGCTACACCTTC
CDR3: CASSRGTGVGYTF

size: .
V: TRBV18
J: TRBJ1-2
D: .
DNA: TGTGCCAGCTCACCATCCGGGGAGAGCGGCTACACCTTC
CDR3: CASSPSGESGYTF

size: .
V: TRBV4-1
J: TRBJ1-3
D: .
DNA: TGCGCCAGCAGCGGGGCCCCAACGAGACAGAGCTCTGGAAACACCATATATTTT
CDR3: CASSGAPTRQSSGNTIYF

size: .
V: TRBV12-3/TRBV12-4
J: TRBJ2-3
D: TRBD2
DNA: TGTGCCAGCAGTTTAGGCCGCGGGACTAGGCCAGATACGCAGTATTTT
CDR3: CASSLGRGTRPDTQYF

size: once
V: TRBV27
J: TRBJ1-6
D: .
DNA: TGTGCCAGCAGTTTCATAAATTCACCCCTCCACTTT
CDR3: CASSFINSPLHF

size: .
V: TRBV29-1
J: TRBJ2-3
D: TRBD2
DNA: TGCACCGGGACTAGTGGTCCAGATACGCAGTATTTT
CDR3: CTGTSGPDTQYF

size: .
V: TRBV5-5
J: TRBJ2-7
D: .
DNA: TGCGCCAGCAGCTTGGTGCCAGGTGCGTCAGGGGGCGGGGGGCACGAATTC
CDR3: CASSLVPGASGGGGHEF

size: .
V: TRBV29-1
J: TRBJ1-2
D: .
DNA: TGCAGCGTGGAGGACGGTGCCTATGGCTACACCTTC
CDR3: CSVEDGAYGYTF

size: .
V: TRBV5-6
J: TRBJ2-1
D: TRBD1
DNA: TGTGCCAGCAGCTTGGATACTGGGACAGGGAACAATGAGCAGTTCTTC
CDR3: CASSLDTGTGNNEQFF

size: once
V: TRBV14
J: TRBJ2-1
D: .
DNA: TGTGCCAGCAGCCAGGAGAACAATGAGCAGTTCTTC
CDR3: CASSQENNEQFF

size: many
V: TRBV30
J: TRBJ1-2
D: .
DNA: TGTGCCTGGAGTGTACTTGGCCCCAGGGCAGCTAACTATGGCTACACCTTC
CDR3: CAWSVLGPRAANYGYTF

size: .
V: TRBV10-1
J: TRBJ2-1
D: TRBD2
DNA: TGCGCCAGCAGTGGCGGGACTAGTGTTATCAATGAGCAGTTCTTC
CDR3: CASSGGTSVINEQFF

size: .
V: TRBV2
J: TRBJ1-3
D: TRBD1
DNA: TGTGCCAGCACCTTCGGACAGGGGGCGAAGGGGAACACCATATATTTT
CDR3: CASTFGQGAKGNTIYF

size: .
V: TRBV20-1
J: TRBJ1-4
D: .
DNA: TGCAGTGCTAGAGATCCCCACAGAACTAATGAAAAACTGTTTTTT
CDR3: CSARDPHRTNEKLFF

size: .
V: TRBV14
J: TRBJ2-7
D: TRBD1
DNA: TGTGCCAGCAGCCAAGAATCGAACAGGGGGCACAACGAGCAGTACTTC
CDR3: CASSQESNRGHNEQYF

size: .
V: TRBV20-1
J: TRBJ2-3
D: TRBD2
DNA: TGCAGTGCTAGACCTCTGGGTAGCGGGGGCACAGATACGCAGTATTTT
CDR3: CSARPLGSGGTDTQYF

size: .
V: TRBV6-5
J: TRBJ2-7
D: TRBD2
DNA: TGTGCCAGCACCGGACTAGCGGGAGTGTCCGAGCAGTACTTC
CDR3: CASTGLAGVSEQYF

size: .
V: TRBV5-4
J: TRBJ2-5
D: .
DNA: TGTGCCAGCATAGGAAGCGGGCAAGAGACCCAGTACTTC
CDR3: CASIGSGQETQYF

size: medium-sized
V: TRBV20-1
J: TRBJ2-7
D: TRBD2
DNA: TGCAGTGCTAGAGTATTTCCTAGCGGGGGGGCCGTAGACGAGCAGTACTTC
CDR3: CSARVFPSGGAVDEQYF

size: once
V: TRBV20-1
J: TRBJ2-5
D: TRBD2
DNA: TGCAGTGTTCCCAAGGCGGGAGCGGAGACCCAGTACTTC
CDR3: CSVPKAGAETQYF

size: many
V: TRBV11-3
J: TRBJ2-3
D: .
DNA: TGTGCCAGCAGCTCCGGTTCTAGCACAGATACGCAGTATTTT
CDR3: CASSSGSSTDTQYF

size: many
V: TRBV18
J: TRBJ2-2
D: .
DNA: TGTGCCAGCTCACCTACGTTCTCGAGCGGGGAGCTGTTTTTT
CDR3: CASSPTFSSGELFF

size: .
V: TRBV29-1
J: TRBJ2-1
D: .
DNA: TGCAGCGTCGTGGGGGTAAGATCCTACAATGAGCAGTTCTTC
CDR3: CSVVGVRSYNEQFF

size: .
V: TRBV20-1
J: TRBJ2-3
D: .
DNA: TGCAGTGCTAGGGTGACTCCCGACCGGAGAGATACGCAGTATTTT
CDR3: CSARVTPDRRDTQYF

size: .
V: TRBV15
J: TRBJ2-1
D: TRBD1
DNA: TGTGCCACCAGCAGAGATGGAACAGGGGGCGCGTACAATGAGCAGTTCTTC
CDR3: CATSRDGTGGAYNEQFF

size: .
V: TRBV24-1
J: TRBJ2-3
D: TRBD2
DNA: TGTGCCACCAGTGATATTCTAGCGGGAGAAGCAGATACGCAGTATTTT
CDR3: CATSDILAGEADTQYF

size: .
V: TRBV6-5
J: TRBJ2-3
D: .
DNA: TGTGCCAGCAGACGAAGAGATACGCAGTATTTT
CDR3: CASRRRDTQYF

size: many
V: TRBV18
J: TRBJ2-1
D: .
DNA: TGTGCCAGCTCTCGGCCGGACTTAGTAGAGCAGTTCTTC
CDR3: CASSRPDLVEQFF

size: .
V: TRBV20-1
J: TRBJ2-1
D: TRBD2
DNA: TGCAGTGCGTCGGGACTAGCGGGAGAAGATGAGCAGTCCTTC
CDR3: CSASGLAGEDEQSF

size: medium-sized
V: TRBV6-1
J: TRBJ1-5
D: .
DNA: TGTGCCAGCAGGCAGGTTAACAATCAGCCCCAGCATTTT
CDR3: CASRQVNNQPQHF

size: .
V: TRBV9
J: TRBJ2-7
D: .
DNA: TGTGCCAGCAGCGCCGTTACAGTGGGGGAGCAGTACTTC
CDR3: CASSAVTVGEQYF

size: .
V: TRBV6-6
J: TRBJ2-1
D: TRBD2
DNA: TGTGCCAGCAGTGAGGAGGGACTATCCTACAATGAGCAGTTCTTC
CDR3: CASSEEGLSYNEQFF

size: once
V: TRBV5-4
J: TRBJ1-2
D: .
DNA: TGTGCCAGCAGCACCGGGGGGGGTCAGGGTTTACACTATGGCTACACCTTC
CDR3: CASSTGGGQGLHYGYTF

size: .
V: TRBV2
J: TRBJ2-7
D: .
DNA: TGTGCCAGCATCTCCACAGACTACGAGCAGTACTTC
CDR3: CASISTDYEQYF

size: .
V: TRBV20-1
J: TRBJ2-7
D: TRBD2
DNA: TGCAGTGCTAGACGACTAGCGGGAGAGTACGAGCAGTACTTC
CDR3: CSARRLAGEYEQYF

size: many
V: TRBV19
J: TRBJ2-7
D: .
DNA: TGTGCCAGTAGTATAGCTAGTGGAGGGGCCGGAGCGTCCTACGAGCAGTACTTC
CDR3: CASSIASGGAGASYEQYF

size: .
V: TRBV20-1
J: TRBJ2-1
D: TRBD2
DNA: TGCAGTGCTGGGACCATGCGGGAGAGGTACAATGAGCAGTTCTTC
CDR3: CSAGTMRERYNEQFF

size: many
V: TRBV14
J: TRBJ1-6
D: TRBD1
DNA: TGTGCCAGCAGCCAGAGACGGGACAGGAGTTCACCCCTCCACTTT
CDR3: CASSQRRDRSSPLHF

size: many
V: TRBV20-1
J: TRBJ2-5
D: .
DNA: TGCAGTGTTTTTAGGAGGGGCGGGGAGACCCAGTACTTC
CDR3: CSVFRRGGETQYF